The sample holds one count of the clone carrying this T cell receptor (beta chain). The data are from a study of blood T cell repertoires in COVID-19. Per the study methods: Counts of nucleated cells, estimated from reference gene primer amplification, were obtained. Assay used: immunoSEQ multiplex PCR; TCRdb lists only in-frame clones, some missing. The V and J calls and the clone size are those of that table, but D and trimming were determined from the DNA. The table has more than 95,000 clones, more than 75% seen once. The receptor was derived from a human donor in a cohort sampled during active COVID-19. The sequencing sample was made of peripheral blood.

The CDR3 sequence is CASSPAARRGNEQFF. In DNA, the CDR3 is TGTGCCAGCAGCCCCGCCGCCCGCAGGGGCAATGAGCAGTTCTTC. This chain uses TRBV7-9 with TRBJ2-1, with a possible D match to TRBD1 (6 bases). The germline V gene encodes CDR1 SEHNR and CDR2 FQNEAQ (reference sequence). The CDR3 consists of 15 residues. With 5 bases removed from V and 6 bases from J, the gap between germline ends came to 17 bases.